The source of this TCR beta chain is a study of shared clonotypes between healthy human individuals. Execution of the assay was at deep level. Here immunoSEQ multiplex PCR was the method, and the copy in TCRdb shows in-frame clones only, minus some. The sample gives hundreds of thousands of clones, 95% to 98% of which show up once; 0.3% is in the top ten. Comment on this clone: Its antigen is currently unknown.

Trimming cost V 5 bases and J 3 bases, with 5 bases left between them. Germline lookup yields CDR1 SEHNR and CDR2 FQNEAQ (reference sequence). This CDR3 is built from 12 residues. Whole-study findings and limits: A reduction in generation probabilities was seen for non-shared clonotypes relative to those shared by all four donors.

CD8 cells classed as naive were CD45RO-negative and positively selected for CCR7, excluding terminally differentiated effector memory CD45RA+ cells. The TCR sequence derives from a man aged 25 to 45 in good health. This chain links TRBV7-9 with TRBJ1-5; D not certain. The sample taken for sequencing was naive CD8+ T cells sorted from blood. The CDR3 sequence: CASSPFNQPQHF. In nucleotides, the CDR3 is TGTGCCAGCAGCCCATTCAATCAGCCCCAGCATTTT.